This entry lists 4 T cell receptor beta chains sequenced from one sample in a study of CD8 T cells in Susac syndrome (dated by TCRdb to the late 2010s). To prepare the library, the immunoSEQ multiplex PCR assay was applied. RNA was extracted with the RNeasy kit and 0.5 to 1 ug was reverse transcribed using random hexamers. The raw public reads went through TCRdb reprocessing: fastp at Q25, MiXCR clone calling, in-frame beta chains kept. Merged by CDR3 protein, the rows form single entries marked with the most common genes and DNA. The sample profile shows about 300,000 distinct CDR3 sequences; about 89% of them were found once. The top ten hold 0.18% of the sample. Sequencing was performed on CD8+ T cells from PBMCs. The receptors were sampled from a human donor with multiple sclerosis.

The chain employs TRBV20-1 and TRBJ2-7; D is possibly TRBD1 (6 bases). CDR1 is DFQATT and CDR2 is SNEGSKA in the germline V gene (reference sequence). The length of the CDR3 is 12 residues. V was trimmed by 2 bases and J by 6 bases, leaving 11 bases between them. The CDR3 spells CSARHGGSEQYF. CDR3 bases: TGCAGTGCTAGACATGGGGGCAGCGAGCAGTACTTC.

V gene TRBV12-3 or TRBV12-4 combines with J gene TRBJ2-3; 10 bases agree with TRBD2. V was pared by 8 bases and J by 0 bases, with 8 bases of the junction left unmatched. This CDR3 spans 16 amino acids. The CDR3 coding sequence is TGTGCCAGCGACCGGACTAGCGGTGTGAGCACAGATACGCAGTATTTT. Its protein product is CASDRTSGVSTDTQYF.

CDR3 bases: TGCAGTGCCAGCCCAGGGACGGGAGAGTGGAACACTGAAGCTTTCTTT. Encoded protein: CSASPGTGEWNTEAFF. The chain has TRBV20-1 and TRBJ1-1, with D tentatively TRBD1 (5 bases). Germline CDR1 is DFQATT and CDR2 is SNEGSKA (reference sequence). The CDR3 runs 16 residues. Trimming removed 6 bases at V and 1 base at J, with 21 bases between.

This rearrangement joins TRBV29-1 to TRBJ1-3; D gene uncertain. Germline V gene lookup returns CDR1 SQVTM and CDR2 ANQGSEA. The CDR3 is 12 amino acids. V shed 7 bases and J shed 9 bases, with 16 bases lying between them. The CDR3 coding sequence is TGCAGCGCCCGCGCCCAAACCGGCACCATATATTTT. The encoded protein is CSARAQTGTIYF. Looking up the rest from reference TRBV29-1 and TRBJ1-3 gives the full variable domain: SAVISQKPSRDICQRGTSLTIQCQVDSQVTMMFWYRQQPGQSLTLIATANQGSEATYESGFVIDKFPISRPNLTFSTLTVSNMSPEDSSIYLCSARAQTGTIYFGEGSWLTVV.